Presented here are 22 T cell receptor beta chains from one specimen sequenced in a study of CD4 T cell repertoires in COVID-19. Assay: immunoSEQ multiplex PCR; the TCRdb copy retains only in-frame clones and omits some. The sample carries about 75,000 clones, roughly four fifths recorded once. Sequencing used CD4+ T cells from peripheral blood, obtained after recovery from COVID-19. The receptors here all came from a human donor who had COVID-19.

The CDR3 DNA follows: TGCGCCAGCAGCTTGGAAGGGGACGGAAACACCATATATTTT. Translation: CASSLEGDGNTIYF. This chain links TRBV5-1 with TRBJ1-3; weak D call: TRBD1 (5 bases). CDR1 and CDR2 from the germline V gene are SGHRS and YFSETQ. V was cut by 0 bases and J by 4 bases, with 8 bases left in between. The length of the CDR3 is 14 residues.

The rearrangement links TRBV6-5 to TRBJ2-7; no clear D gene. CDR3 length: 10 amino acids. Germline V gene lookup returns CDR1 MNHEY and CDR2 SVGAGI. Trimming cost V 5 bases and J 6 bases, with 5 bases left between them. CDR3 sequence (DNA): TGTGCCAGCAGTCAACTCGAGCAGTACTTC. Amino acid sequence: CASSQLEQYF.

The CDR3 reads CASSPPLNTEAFF. CDR3 nucleotide sequence: TGTGCCAGCAGCCCGCCCCTGAACACTGAAGCTTTCTTT. The chain has TRBV7-9 and TRBJ1-1; D gene unclear. The V gene's germline CDR1 is SEHNR and CDR2 FQNEAQ (reference sequence). Trimming took 5 bases from V and 0 from J, leaving 7 bases between them. The CDR3 spans 13 residues.

The chain recombines TRBV11-2 with TRBJ1-1; D is possibly TRBD1 (6 bases). CDR1 and CDR2 from the germline V gene are SGHAT and FQNNGV. This CDR3 is built from 15 residues. V was cut by 5 bases and J by 4 bases, with 17 bases left in between. CDR3 in amino acids: CASSERQAGSTEAFF. The CDR3 coding sequence is TGTGCCAGCAGCGAACGACAGGCGGGTTCCACTGAAGCTTTCTTT.

The count of this clone is one. The chain employs TRBV5-6 and TRBJ2-7, with TRBD1 identical over 8 bases. The J segment lost 2 bases and the V segment lost 1 base, leaving 11 bases of the junction unmatched. The CDR3 spans 17 residues. Looked up from germline, CDR1 is SGHDT and CDR2 is YYEEEE. The DNA for the CDR3 is TGTGCCAGCAGCTTGTTGAGGACAGGGAATAGCGCCTACGAGCAGTACTTC. Amino acid sequence: CASSLLRTGNSAYEQYF.

The chain recombines TRBV3-1 (or the pseudogene TRBV3-2) with TRBJ2-7; the D gene could be TRBD1 or TRBD2 (5 bases each). V was clipped by 1 base and J by 4 bases, with 14 bases between them. CDR1 is LGHDT and CDR2 is YNNKEL in the germline V gene (reference sequence). The CDR3 extends over 15 amino acids. CDR3 sequence (DNA): TGTGCCAGCAGCCAAGCGACGGGGCTAACTTACGAGCAGTACTTC. Protein product: CASSQATGLTYEQYF.

The chain employs TRBV7-8 and TRBJ2-7, with D unresolved. CDR1 and CDR2 from the germline V gene are SGHVS and FQNEAQ. V lost 2 bases and J lost 6, with 8 bases in between. The CDR3 extends over 12 amino acids. The CDR3 region has the DNA TGTGCCAGCAGCTTATCCTTTTCCGAGCAGTACTTC. Encoded protein: CASSLSFSEQYF.

This clone was observed once. J is TRBJ1-1 and V is TRBV13; D is unresolved. V lost 5 bases and J lost 0, with 10 bases in between. CDR1 is PRHDT and CDR2 is FYEKMQ in the germline V gene (reference sequence). The CDR3 covers 14 residues. The CDR3 DNA sequence: TGTGCCAGCAGCCCTCCCACTCTGAACACTGAAGCTTTCTTT. Translating it yields CASSPPTLNTEAFF.

V is TRBV30 and J is TRBJ2-2; possible D gene TRBD2, 6 bases. V was cut by 3 bases and J by 6 bases, with 17 bases left in between. CDR1 is GTSNPN, CDR2 SVGIG, per germline (reference sequence). The CDR3 is 15 amino acids. The CDR3 loop is CAWRKSGLLAGELFF. In DNA, the CDR3 is TGTGCCTGGAGAAAATCGGGACTTTTAGCCGGGGAGCTGTTTTTT.

The CDR3 nucleotides are TGTGCCAGCAGTGGGACAGGGGTAGGAGAGACCCAGTACTTC. The encoded protein is CASSGTGVGETQYF. V is TRBV2 and J is TRBJ2-5; 9 positions agree with TRBD1. Germline CDR1 reads SNHLY; CDR2 reads FYNNEI. Losses at the gene ends were 4 bases for V and 4 bases for J; bases not matched to a gene: 4. The CDR3 is 14 residues long.

The V call is TRBV10-3, the J call TRBJ2-1; 7 bases agree with TRBD1. There are 18 residues in the CDR3. V lost 2 bases to trimming and J lost 1 base; unmatched junction nucleotides: 11. Germline lookup yields CDR1 ENHRY and CDR2 SYGVKD. CDR3 sequence: CAISERGQTVASYNEQFF. CDR3 sequence (DNA): TGTGCCATCAGTGAGCGGGGACAGACTGTAGCGTCCTACAATGAGCAGTTCTTC.

The CDR3 DNA reads TGTGCCATCAGCGCCACAGCGAACACTGAAGCTTTCTTT. Translation: CAISATANTEAFF. This chain uses TRBV10-3 with TRBJ1-1; unclear D gene. Trimming removed 6 bases at V and 1 base at J, with 9 bases between. CDR1 and CDR2 from the germline V gene are ENHRY and SYGVKD. The CDR3 sequence is 13 residues long.

The genes are TRBV28 and TRBJ2-7, with 15 bases lining up with TRBD2. Trimming removed 2 bases from V and 4 bases from J; junction bases left unmatched: 3. The germline CDR1 and CDR2 sequences are MDHEN and SYDVKM. The length of the CDR3 is 16 residues. CDR3 in amino acids: CASSLEGLAGGYEQYF. In DNA, the CDR3 is TGTGCCAGCAGTTTAGAGGGACTAGCGGGAGGATACGAGCAGTACTTC.

This rearrangement joins TRBV7-6 to TRBJ2-2; the match to TRBD1 covers 12 bases. This CDR3 has 15 amino acids. V shed 5 bases and J 4 bases; nucleotides not matched to a gene: 2. The V gene's germline CDR1 is SGHVS and CDR2 FNYEAQ. The DNA for the CDR3 is TGTGCCAGCAGCCGGGGACAGGGGGCCACCGGGGAGCTGTTTTTT. The encoded protein is CASSRGQGATGELFF.

V is TRBV20-1 and J is TRBJ1-1; D is unresolved. This CDR3 is built from 11 residues. V lost 3 bases and J 1 base, leaving 3 bases between the germline ends. Germline V gene lookup returns CDR1 DFQATT and CDR2 SNEGSKA (reference sequence). The CDR3 reads CSASTNTEAFF. Written as DNA, the CDR3 is TGCAGTGCTAGCACGAACACTGAAGCTTTCTTT.

The chain has TRBV4-2 and TRBJ2-5; D is tentatively TRBD1 or TRBD2 (5 bases each). The CDR3 has 16 residues. Trimming stripped 0 bases from V and 1 base from J, with 12 bases between. Looked up from germline, CDR1 is LGHNA and CDR2 is YNFKEQ. CDR3: CASSQDLRGLQETQYF. The CDR3 DNA sequence: TGTGCCAGCAGCCAAGATCTTCGGGGCCTCCAAGAGACCCAGTACTTC.

CDR3 coding DNA: TGTGCCAGCGCCCGGGACAGGGGTTTATCAGATACGCAGTATTTT. This translates into CASARDRGLSDTQYF. V and J are TRBV6-5 and TRBJ2-3, with 10 bases aligning to TRBD1. The germline gives CDR1 MNHEY, CDR2 SVGAGI. The V and J ends lost 8 bases and 4 bases, in that order; junction bases with no gene match: 9. The CDR3 is 15 residues long.

The genes are TRBV5-1 and TRBJ2-7, with 9 positions matching TRBD1. V shed 4 bases, J shed 5 bases, and the junction held 10 bases outside the gene matches. The CDR3 runs 15 residues. The germline V gene encodes CDR1 SGHRS and CDR2 YFSETQ. CDR3 in DNA: TGCGCCAGCAGCCGCTCAGGACAGGGGTTCGACGAGCAGTACTTC. Protein: CASSRSGQGFDEQYF.

The V gene is TRBV7-2, the J gene TRBJ2-2, with 12 bases lining up with TRBD2. Germline values: CDR1 SGHTA, CDR2 FQGNSA. The CDR3 is 17 residues long. V shed 5 bases, J shed 4 bases, and the junction held 8 bases outside the gene matches. CDR3 residues: CASSTSGTSGRTGELFF. The CDR3 coding sequence is TGTGCCAGCAGCACTTCCGGGACTAGCGGGCGCACCGGGGAGCTGTTTTTT.

A single count supports this clone. The chain combines TRBV27 with TRBJ2-5; 9 nucleotides agree with TRBD1. The ends lost 5 bases at V and 4 bases at J; junction bases unmatched: 8. Germline CDR1 and CDR2: MNHEY and SMNVEV (reference sequence). The CDR3 runs 15 residues. The CDR3 bases are TGTGCCAGCAGTGACCGGGACAGGGAGGTAGAGACCCAGTACTTC. Amino acids: CASSDRDREVETQYF.

The V and J genes are TRBV3-1 (or the pseudogene TRBV3-2) and TRBJ2-7; D might be TRBD1 (5 bases). V was trimmed by 4 bases and J by 0 bases, leaving 7 bases between them. The CDR3 contains 13 residues. From germline, CDR1 is LGHDT and CDR2 YNNKEL (reference sequence). The CDR3 here is CASSRGSSYEQYF. The DNA for the CDR3 is TGTGCCAGCAGCCGGGGCAGCTCCTACGAGCAGTACTTC.

This clone was found a few times. The chain recombines TRBV24-1 with TRBJ2-1, with 14 bases matching TRBD2. The junction had 3 bases not matched to a gene; V was cut back by 4 bases and J by 5 bases. The germline V gene encodes CDR1 KGHDR and CDR2 SFDVKD. The CDR3 has 16 amino acids. CDR3 nucleotide sequence: TGTGCCACCAGTGACCCGGGACTAGCGGGGGACAATGAGCAGTTCTTC. Translated, it gives CATSDPGLAGDNEQFF.